These 28 T cell receptor beta chains originate from one sample sequenced in a study of beta chain features in type 1 diabetes. Since all of the isolated RNA was reverse transcribed, expressed TCRB transcripts were what got sequenced. Method: immunoSEQ multiplex PCR; TCRdb's copy keeps in-frame clones and lacks some. Altogether around 500,000 clones are present, 9.5% to 12% being singletons, with the ten largest covering 0.045% to 0.06%. What was sequenced was naive CD4+ T cells from blood. These receptors were obtained from a woman aged 18 to 35 in good health.

J is TRBJ2-1 and V is TRBV9; perhaps TRBD1 as D (6 bases). Deletions cut 4 bases from V and 8 bases from J, with 13 bases between. CDR1 SGDLS and CDR2 YYNGEE come from the germline V gene. The CDR3 contains 13 residues. The CDR3: CASSLQGIHEQFF. CDR3 in DNA: TGTGCCAGCAGCCTCCAGGGGATCCATGAGCAGTTCTTC.

This clone showed up many times. The V gene is TRBV29-1, the J gene TRBJ2-1; no definite D call. Trimming took 4 bases from V and 12 from J, leaving 7 bases between them. This CDR3 spans 9 amino acids. The germline V gene has CDR1 SQVTM and CDR2 ANQGSEA. CDR3 residues: CSVGPRQFF. CDR3 coding DNA: TGCAGCGTTGGTCCTAGGCAGTTCTTC.

This clone was found a few times. The CDR3 spells CASRTMDRGYTF. For the CDR3, the DNA is TGTGCCAGCAGGACGATGGACCGGGGCTACACCTTC. The genes are TRBV28 and TRBJ1-2; D call uncertain. The CDR3 contains 12 residues. V lost 6 bases to trimming and J lost 8 bases, with 13 bases between them. The germline gives CDR1 MDHEN, CDR2 SYDVKM.

The chain is built from TRBV5-1 and TRBJ2-1; D unresolved. Looked up from germline, CDR1 is SGHRS and CDR2 is YFSETQ. Trimming stripped 2 bases from V and 2 bases from J, with 11 bases between. The CDR3 runs to 15 residues. The CDR3 spells CASSFSGGAYNEQFF. CDR3 sequence (DNA): TGCGCCAGCAGCTTTTCCGGCGGAGCCTACAATGAGCAGTTCTTC.

In its sample, this clone was seen a few times. This chain connects TRBV5-1 to TRBJ2-5; D is unresolved. Germline V gene lookup returns CDR1 SGHRS and CDR2 YFSETQ. V was pared by 4 bases and J by 5 bases, with 21 bases between. The CDR3 is 16 residues long. The CDR3 loop is CASSPLDLGKWETQYF. The CDR3 nucleotides read TGCGCCAGCAGCCCTTTGGACCTAGGGAAGTGGGAGACCCAGTACTTC.

In its sample, this clone was seen a few times. The chain recombines TRBV2 with TRBJ2-3; tentatively, D is TRBD1 or TRBD2 (5 bases each). The germline V gene encodes CDR1 SNHLY and CDR2 FYNNEI. The CDR3 runs 12 residues. V was cut by 6 bases and J by 6 bases, with 10 bases left in between. The DNA of the CDR3 is TGTGCCAGCAGACCCGAGGGGGATACGCAGTATTTT. Its protein is CASRPEGDTQYF.

This clone was recorded a few times. This sequence joins TRBV7-2 and TRBJ2-3; a weak D match, TRBD1 (6 bases). This CDR3 is built from 17 residues. Germline assignment: CDR1 SGHTA and CDR2 FQGNSA. Trimming removed 7 bases at V and 3 bases at J, with 23 bases between. The CDR3 loop reads CASTPYPLGGGTDTQYF. CDR3 in DNA: TGTGCCAGCACCCCTTATCCACTTGGGGGCGGGACAGATACGCAGTATTTT.

This clone was picked up a small number of times. The chain links TRBV9 to TRBJ2-2; weak D call: TRBD1 (6 bases). Germline loops: CDR1 SGDLS, CDR2 YYNGEE. V lost 4 bases and J lost 6, with 19 bases in between. The CDR3 has 16 residues. CDR3 DNA: TGTGCCAGCAGCTCCCACTGGGGGCGAAGTCCCGGGGAGCTGTTTTTT. Translating gives CASSSHWGRSPGELFF.

This clone was seen more than once but under ten times. V and J are TRBV9 and TRBJ2-7, with D possibly matching TRBD1 (6 bases). Germline assignment: CDR1 SGDLS and CDR2 YYNGEE. Trimming cost V 4 bases and J 4 bases, with 9 bases left between them. The CDR3 has 12 residues. CDR3 sequence: CASSQDRYEQYV. The CDR3 nucleotides read TGTGCCAGCAGCCAGGACAGATACGAGCAGTACGTC.

The sample holds many counts of this clone. V is TRBV30 and J is TRBJ2-1; 8 bases are shared with TRBD1. V trimming: 1 base; J trimming: 4 bases; junction bases outside the gene matches: 3. This CDR3 region has 14 residues. The germline gives CDR1 GTSNPN, CDR2 SVGIG (reference sequence). CDR3 sequence (DNA): TGTGCCTGGAGTGCTAGACAGGGGTACAATGAGCAGTTCTTC. Amino acids: CAWSARQGYNEQFF. The full variable domain, with the rest looked up from reference TRBV30 and TRBJ2-1, is SQTIHQWPATLVQPVGSPLSLECTVEGTSNPNLYWYRQAAGRGLQLLFYSVGIGQISSEVPQNLSASRPQDRQFILSSKKLLLSDSGFYLCAWSARQGYNEQFFGPGTRLTVL.

V is TRBV7-9 and J is TRBJ1-2; no definite D call. V shed 3 bases and J shed 4 bases, with 9 bases lying between them. CDR3 length: 13 residues. Germline V gene data show CDR1 as SEHNR and CDR2 as FQNEAQ (reference sequence). CDR3 in amino acids: CASSFSQFYGYTF. CDR3 DNA sequence: TGTGCCAGCAGCTTTTCACAGTTCTATGGCTACACCTTC.

A few counts support this clone. This chain connects TRBV7-2 to TRBJ2-7, with 9 bases that match TRBD2. The CDR3 contains 17 residues. V gave up 5 bases and J gave up 2 bases; unmatched junction bases: 13. Germline CDR1 reads SGHTA; CDR2 reads FQGNSA. DNA of the CDR3: TGTGCCAGCAGCCTTCTGTCTACTAGCGGGCTAACCTACGAGCAGTACGTC. Translating gives CASSLLSTSGLTYEQYV.

J is TRBJ2-3 and V is TRBV2, with TRBD1 matching over 9 bases. V shed 6 bases, J shed 4 bases, and the junction held 5 bases outside the gene matches. Germline V gives CDR1 SNHLY, CDR2 FYNNEI. This CDR3 is built from 14 residues. DNA for the CDR3: TGTGCCAGCAGCACAGGGGGCAGGCCAGATACGCAGTATTTT. Protein: CASSTGGRPDTQYF.

A few counts support this clone. Additional DNA sequences in this sample encode the identical CDR3. V and J are TRBV20-1 and TRBJ2-7; D ambiguous. Germline V gene lookup returns CDR1 DFQATT and CDR2 SNEGSKA (reference sequence). This CDR3 region has 11 residues. Trimming shortened V by 1 base and J by 7 bases, and 8 bases separated the two germline ends. The CDR3 sequence: CSARGDREQYF. The CDR3 bases are TGCAGTGCTAGAGGAGATCGGGAGCAGTACTTC.

As to this clone: The identical CDR3 is also encoded by other nucleotide sequences in the sample. The chain couples TRBV14 to TRBJ1-1, with D unclear. Trimming removed 0 bases from V and 1 base from J, with 3 bases in between. The germline V gene encodes CDR1 SGHDN and CDR2 FVKESK. CDR3 size: 13 residues. The CDR3 DNA is TGTGCCAGCAGCCAAGACCGGAACACTGAAGCTTTCTTT. This sequence encodes CASSQDRNTEAFF.

In this sample, this clone turned up a few times. The chain employs TRBV7-8 and TRBJ2-5; D unresolved. The CDR3 is 14 residues long. Germline V gene data show CDR1 as SGHVS and CDR2 as FQNEAQ. The germline V and J ends were trimmed by 1 base and 5 bases, with 11 bases remaining between them. CDR3 bases: TGTGCCAGCAGCTTAGGTCCGGGCAGGGAGACCCAGTACTTC. Translation: CASSLGPGRETQYF.

This chain joins TRBV29-1 and TRBJ1-1, with D unresolved. The CDR3 consists of 11 residues. V lost 7 bases and J lost 1, with 7 bases in between. The germline V gene has CDR1 SQVTM and CDR2 ANQGSEA. The CDR3 DNA follows: TGCAGCGAAGGGTCGAACACTGAAGCTTTCTTT. As protein: CSEGSNTEAFF.

The chain carries TRBV30 and TRBJ1-1; no clear D. There are 14 residues in the CDR3. CDR1 is GTSNPN, CDR2 SVGIG, per germline (reference sequence). V lost 2 bases and J 11 bases, leaving 21 bases between the germline ends. The CDR3 sequence: CAWSRAAANSVAFF. As DNA, the CDR3 is TGTGCCTGGAGTAGGGCGGCCGCAAATAGCGTGGCTTTCTTT.

In this sample, this clone turned up a few times. In the same sample, other DNA sequences code for this CDR3. The DNA for the CDR3 is TGTGCCAGCAGCCTAGGTGCTCAAGAGACCCAGTACTTC. It encodes CASSLGAQETQYF. J is TRBJ2-5 and V is TRBV9; no definite D call. This CDR3 is 13 amino acids long. Germline CDR1 is SGDLS and CDR2 is YYNGEE. Trimming removed 4 bases from V and 2 bases from J, with 9 bases in between.

The rearrangement joins TRBV6-5 to TRBJ2-1, with D unclear. Germline assignment: CDR1 MNHEY and CDR2 SVGAGI. The germline V and J ends were trimmed by 4 bases and 6 bases, with 7 bases remaining between them. There are 12 residues in the CDR3. This CDR3 is CASSFSGNEQFF. The DNA for the CDR3 is TGTGCCAGCAGTTTTTCCGGCAATGAGCAGTTCTTC.

This clone occurred a few times. This chain uses TRBV14 with TRBJ1-1, with D perhaps TRBD1 (5 bases). Trimming stripped 3 bases from V and 6 bases from J, with 14 bases between. This CDR3 is 14 amino acids long. Germline V lookup: CDR1 SGHDN, CDR2 FVKESK. As DNA, the CDR3 is TGTGCCAGCAGCCAGCTGGGGGGTGGCGCTGAAGCTTTCTTT. It is translated as CASSQLGGGAEAFF.

The chain links TRBV5-1 to TRBJ2-5, with 7 nucleotides matching TRBD2. The V segment lost 2 bases and the J segment 3 bases; nucleotides outside the gene matches: 4. The CDR3 spans 14 residues. The germline V gene encodes CDR1 SGHRS and CDR2 YFSETQ. The DNA for the CDR3 is TGCGCCAGCAGCTTTTCACGGGGGGAAGAGACCCAGTACTTC. Translated: CASSFSRGEETQYF.

This clone was seen only a few times. CDR3 coding DNA: TGTGCCAGCAGTGAGTGGGGGAACACTGAAGCTTTCTTT. Protein: CASSEWGNTEAFF. This chain links TRBV2 with TRBJ1-1; D unresolved. Germline lookup yields CDR1 SNHLY and CDR2 FYNNEI. The V and J ends lost 3 bases and 1 base respectively, with 6 bases between them. There are 13 residues in the CDR3.

This clone appeared a few times. Germline is not matched at one junction end, which may reflect a read error. The gene calls are TRBV4-3 and TRBJ1-2; D is uncertain. The CDR3 loop spans 14 amino acids. The germline CDR1 and CDR2 sequences are LGHNA and YSLEER. CDR3 nucleotide sequence: TGCGCCAGCAGCCAAGATAAATTGGGTCGGCCGACCTACTTC. It is translated as CASSQDKLGRPTYF.

The rearrangement uses TRBV28 and TRBJ1-2; D unclear. This CDR3 is 10 amino acids long. The ends were cut back, 9 bases at V and 5 bases at J, with 7 bases in the middle. Looked up from germline, CDR1 is MDHEN and CDR2 is SYDVKM. The CDR3 reads CASGPYGYTF. In nucleotides, the CDR3 is TGTGCCAGTGGACCTTATGGCTACACCTTC.

The V call is TRBV6-6, the J call TRBJ1-4, with a weak D call TRBD1 (6 bases). V was trimmed by 4 bases and J by 7 bases, leaving 13 bases between them. The CDR3 contains 14 residues. Germline CDR1 MNHNY, CDR2 SVGAGI (reference sequence). In nucleotides, the CDR3 is TGTGCCAGCAGTTCCCGGGACACTCTTGAAAAACTGTTTTTT. Its translation is CASSSRDTLEKLFF.

This rearrangement joins TRBV29-1 to TRBJ1-4; D gene unclear. The CDR3 consists of 11 residues. The germline CDR1 and CDR2 sequences are SQVTM and ANQGSEA. V lost 6 bases to trimming and J lost 4 bases, with 6 bases between them. CDR3 loop: CSVEYNEKLFF. The CDR3 coding sequence is TGCAGCGTCGAGTATAATGAAAAACTGTTTTTT.

The rearrangement uses TRBV18 and TRBJ2-7; TRBD1 matches at 9 bases. J lost 0 bases, V lost 4 bases, and 7 bases had no gene match. The CDR3 is 16 amino acids. Germline loops: CDR1 KGHSH, CDR2 LQKENI. CDR3 protein: CASSHSRDRVSYEQYF. The CDR3 DNA reads as TGTGCCAGCTCACACAGCCGGGACAGGGTCTCCTACGAGCAGTACTTC. The variable domain in full, completed from reference TRBV18 and TRBJ2-7, reads NAGVMQNPRHLVRRRGQEARLRCSPMKGHSHVYWYRQLPEEGLKFMVYLQKENIIDESGMPKERFSAEFPKEGPSILRIQQVVRGDSAAYFCASSHSRDRVSYEQYFGPGTRLTVT.